Listed below are T cell receptor beta chains from one sample, sequenced in a study of blood T cell repertoires in COVID-19. Sequenced by immunoSEQ multiplex PCR; TCRdb stores in-frame clones only, minus some. The top ten clones hold 3.7% of a sample with about 170,000 clones, roughly 89% of them seen once. Sample: peripheral blood. Every receptor here comes from a man aged 18-30 years with active or convalescent COVID-19. CDR3s include the opening cysteine and the closing phenylalanine or tryptophan. D genes are given only for firm matches. Some rows mark clone size as missing; the rest say once, few, many or name a class of expanded clone.

CSAPTRGTNEQFF TGCAGCGCCCCGACTAGGGGTACGAATGAGCAGTTCTTC . . TRBJ2-1 TRBV29-1
CASSLPPFTDTQYF TGTGCCAGCAGCTTGCCCCCATTCACAGATACGCAGTATTTT . once TRBJ2-3 TRBV5-6
CASSQPSRDDSYNSPLHF TGTGCCAGCAGCCAACCTAGCAGAGATGACTCCTATAATTCACCCCTCCACTTT . . TRBJ1-6 TRBV16
CASSPDTRPNPQHF TGTGCCAGCAGCCCGGACACTCGCCCGAATCCCCAGCATTTT . . TRBJ1-5 TRBV5-8
CATSDLTGGGFF TGTGCCACCAGTGATTTAACCGGTGGTGGTTTCTTT . few TRBJ1-1 TRBV24-1
CASSMAGGQPQHF TGTGCCAGTAGTATGGCAGGGGGTCAGCCCCAGCATTTT TRBD1 . TRBJ1-5 TRBV19
CASSAMPGTANTEAFF TGTGCCAGCAGTGCGATGCCCGGGACAGCTAACACTGAAGCTTTCTTT TRBD1 . TRBJ1-1 TRBV27
CASSLPFSGANVLTF TGCGCCAGCAGCCTACCGTTCTCTGGGGCCAACGTCCTGACTTTC . . TRBJ2-6 TRBV23-1
CASSKRTSGREFAYEQYF TGTGCCAGCAGCAAGCGGACTAGCGGGAGGGAATTCGCCTACGAGCAGTACTTC . . TRBJ2-7 TRBV21-1
CASSSRRGTSVVDEQFF TGTGCCAGTAGTTCACGGAGAGGGACTAGTGTCGTGGATGAGCAGTTCTTC TRBD2 . TRBJ2-1 TRBV19
CASSEGFPGGKYNEQFF TGTGCCAGCAGTGAAGGCTTTCCGGGGGGTAAATACAATGAGCAGTTCTTC TRBD2 once TRBJ2-1 TRBV2
CASESTSGGYNEQFF TGTGCCAGCGAATCCACTAGCGGGGGGTACAATGAGCAGTTCTTC TRBD2 . TRBJ2-1 TRBV25-1
CASKLAVGTATQYF TGCGCCAGCAAACTAGCGGTGGGCACAGCTACGCAGTATTTT TRBD2 . TRBJ2-3 TRBV5-1
CASSQGANQPQHF TGTGCCAGCTCACAGGGGGCTAATCAGCCCCAGCATTTT TRBD1 . TRBJ1-5 TRBV18
CASSPNTDQPQHF TGTGCCAGCAGCCCTAATACTGATCAGCCCCAGCATTTT . . TRBJ1-5 TRBV11-2
CASSYAMIAVEQYF TGTGCCAGCAGTTACGCGATGATAGCGGTTGAGCAGTACTTC . few TRBJ2-7 TRBV6-2/TRBV6-3
CASSLQGQVRTEAFF TGTGCCAGCAGTCTCCAGGGACAGGTAAGGACTGAAGCTTTCTTT TRBD1 once TRBJ1-1 TRBV27
CASSFGQGGAEAFF TGTGCCAGCAGTTTTGGACAGGGTGGAGCTGAAGCTTTCTTT TRBD1 . TRBJ1-1 TRBV27
CAWSVLGGSDGYTF TGTGCCTGGAGTGTCCTCGGGGGGTCGGATGGCTACACCTTC . few TRBJ1-2 TRBV30
CASSESRTGWDTEAFF TGTGCCAGCAGTGAATCGAGGACAGGGTGGGACACTGAAGCTTTCTTT TRBD1 . TRBJ1-1 TRBV2
CASSPPRGNTEAFF TGCGCCAGCTCCCCCCCGCGCGGGAACACTGAAGCTTTCTTT . . TRBJ1-1 TRBV5-1
CASSLSPRTNKDSNQPQHF TGTGCCAGCAGTTTATCCCCCCGGACAAACAAGGATAGCAATCAGCCCCAGCATTTT . few TRBJ1-5 TRBV27
CASSFGGGGYNSPLHF TGTGCCAGCAGCTTCGGGGGTGGGGGTTATAATTCACCCCTCCACTTT . many TRBJ1-6 TRBV13
CASSLGLAGGYNEQFF TGTGCCAGCAGCTTAGGACTAGCGGGGGGGTACAATGAGCAGTTCTTC TRBD2 . TRBJ2-1 TRBV11-2
CASSLAGDRGYGYTF TGTGCCAGCAGCTTGGCAGGGGACAGGGGATATGGCTACACCTTC TRBD1 . TRBJ1-2 TRBV5-6
CASSSKNTGYTEAFF TGTGCCAGTAGTTCTAAGAATACAGGGTACACTGAAGCTTTCTTT . . TRBJ1-1 TRBV19
CASSYLGTGGNTIYF TGTGCCAGCAGCTACCTCGGGACAGGGGGAAACACCATATATTTT TRBD1 . TRBJ1-3 TRBV14
CASSLGQYEQYF TGTGCCAGCAGCTTAGGACAGTACGAGCAGTACTTC . . TRBJ2-7 TRBV11-3
CASSSPGSSYEQYF TGTGCCAGCAGCTCCCCGGGGAGCTCCTACGAGCAGTACTTC . . TRBJ2-7 TRBV7-3
CASSVTSGGPYNEQFF TGTGCCAGTAGTGTGACTAGCGGGGGTCCCTACAATGAGCAGTTCTTC TRBD2 . TRBJ2-1 TRBV19
CAPPEDDVGEDTQYF TGTGCCCCACCCGAGGATGACGTAGGGGAAGATACGCAGTATTTT . . TRBJ2-3 TRBV10-3
CAISPSGGSHLTKF TGTGCCATCAGTCCTAGCGGAGGGTCCCACCTTACCAAATTC TRBD2 . TRBJ2-7 TRBV10-3
CASSFGLAGPNEQFF TGTGCCAGCAGCTTTGGACTAGCGGGACCGAATGAGCAGTTCTTC TRBD2 . TRBJ2-1 TRBV7-9
CASSLGGGDEQFF TGTGCCAGCAGCTTAGGAGGGGGAGATGAGCAGTTCTTC . . TRBJ2-1 TRBV7-2
CASTKRTGGRGYEQYF TGTGCCAGCACCAAGAGAACGGGAGGAAGAGGTTACGAGCAGTACTTC TRBD2 . TRBJ2-7 TRBV3-1/TRBV3-2
CATSTTGGLNTEAFF TGTGCCACCAGCACTACAGGGGGCCTAAACACTGAAGCTTTCTTT TRBD1 . TRBJ1-1 TRBV24-1
CASSLDRATNEKLFF TGCGCCAGCAGCTTGGACCGGGCAACTAATGAAAAACTGTTTTTT . . TRBJ1-4 TRBV5-1
CASSESKRGQTEAFF TGTGCCAGCAGTGAATCAAAACGGGGACAGACTGAAGCTTTCTTT TRBD1 . TRBJ1-1 TRBV2
CASRRQGLATGELFF TGTGCCAGCAGACGACAGGGGTTGGCCACCGGGGAGCTGTTTTTT TRBD1 . TRBJ2-2 TRBV5-4
CASSKASCIDMGQGVENTEAFF TGTGCCAGCAGCAAAGCTAGCTGTATAGACATGGGACAGGGGGTCGAGAACACTGAAGCTTTCTTT . . TRBJ1-1 TRBV21-1
CASSFRNRALISNQPQHF TGTGCCAGCAGTTTCCGGAACAGGGCCCTTATAAGCAATCAGCCCCAGCATTTT . . TRBJ1-5 TRBV28
CASGARGVQPQHF TGTGCCAGCGGAGCCAGGGGGGTTCAGCCCCAGCATTTT TRBD1 . TRBJ1-5 TRBV27
CASSYRGTNEKLFF TGTGCCAGCAGTTACAGGGGGACTAATGAAAAACTGTTTTTT . . TRBJ1-4 TRBV6-5
CASSTQGYPPIGETQYF TGTGCCAGCAGCACCCAGGGGTACCCCCCAATTGGGGAGACCCAGTACTTC . . TRBJ2-5 TRBV21-1
CSDTGESTEAFF TGCAGCGACACCGGGGAGAGCACTGAAGCTTTCTTT . . TRBJ1-1 TRBV29-1
CASSYPTSGLPYEQYF TGTGCCAGCAGTTACCCCACTAGCGGGCTACCCTACGAGCAGTACTTC TRBD2 . TRBJ2-7 TRBV6-2/TRBV6-3
CASSLTDPGTNVLTF TGTGCCAGCAGCTTGACTGACCCAGGGACCAACGTCCTGACTTTC . . TRBJ2-6 TRBV14
CASSLRGGSHEQFF TGTGCCAGCAGCCTCCGGGGAGGGAGCCATGAGCAGTTCTTC TRBD2 . TRBJ2-1 TRBV11-3
CASSPTGGMSGGYTF TGCGCCAGCAGCCCTACAGGGGGTATGAGTGGAGGCTACACCTTC TRBD1 . TRBJ1-2 TRBV5-1
CASTLGQNTDTQYF TGTGCCAGCACCTTGGGACAGAACACAGATACGCAGTATTTT TRBD1 . TRBJ2-3 TRBV6-6
CATSDAGLAAITDTQYF TGTGCCACCAGTGATGCGGGACTAGCGGCCATCACAGATACGCAGTATTTT TRBD2 . TRBJ2-3 TRBV24-1
CASSHLRALSGANVLTF TGTGCCAGCAGCCACCTCAGGGCACTCTCTGGGGCCAACGTCCTGACTTTC . . TRBJ2-6 TRBV4-2
CASSPQDRAYEQYF TGTGCCAGCAGCCCCCAGGACAGGGCCTACGAGCAGTACTTC TRBD1 . TRBJ2-7 TRBV9
CASSQERSRGSYNEQFF TGTGCCAGCAGCCAAGAGCGGAGCCGGGGCTCCTACAATGAGCAGTTCTTC . . TRBJ2-1 TRBV4-2